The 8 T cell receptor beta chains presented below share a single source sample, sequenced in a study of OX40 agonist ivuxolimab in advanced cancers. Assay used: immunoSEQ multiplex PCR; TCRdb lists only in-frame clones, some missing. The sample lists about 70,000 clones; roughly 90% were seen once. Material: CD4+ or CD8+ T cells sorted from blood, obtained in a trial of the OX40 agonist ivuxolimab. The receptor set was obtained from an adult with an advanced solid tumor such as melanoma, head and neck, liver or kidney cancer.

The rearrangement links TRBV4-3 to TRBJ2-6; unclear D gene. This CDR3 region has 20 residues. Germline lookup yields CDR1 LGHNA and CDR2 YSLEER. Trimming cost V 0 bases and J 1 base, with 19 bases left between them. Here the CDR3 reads CASSQEDSRRVWSGANVLTF. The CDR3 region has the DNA TGCGCCAGCAGCCAAGAAGACTCCCGCCGTGTCTGGTCTGGGGCCAACGTCCTGACTTTC.

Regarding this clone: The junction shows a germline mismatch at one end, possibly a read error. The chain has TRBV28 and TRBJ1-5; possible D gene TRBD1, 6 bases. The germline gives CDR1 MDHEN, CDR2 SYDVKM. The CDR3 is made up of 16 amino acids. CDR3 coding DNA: TGTGCCAGCATTTTATCCTCCGGGACACCTAATCAGCCCCAGCATTTT. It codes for CASILSSGTPNQPQHF.

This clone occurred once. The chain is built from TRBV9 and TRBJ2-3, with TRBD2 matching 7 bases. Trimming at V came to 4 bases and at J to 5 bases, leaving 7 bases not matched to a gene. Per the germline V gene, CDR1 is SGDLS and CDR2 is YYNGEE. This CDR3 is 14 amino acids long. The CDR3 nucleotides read TGTGCCAGCAGCCCTCGGGGGGTGGGAGATACGCAGTATTTT. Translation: CASSPRGVGDTQYF.

The CDR3 DNA sequence: TGTGCCAGCAGCCAGAATAGACAGGGGGCCAACGAGCAGTACTTC. It specifies CASSQNRQGANEQYF. V is TRBV4-2 and J is TRBJ2-7; TRBD1 matches 10 bases. The junction had 7 bases not matched to a gene; V was cut back by 3 bases and J by 5 bases. CDR1 and CDR2 (germline): LGHNA, YNFKEQ. The CDR3 spans 15 residues.

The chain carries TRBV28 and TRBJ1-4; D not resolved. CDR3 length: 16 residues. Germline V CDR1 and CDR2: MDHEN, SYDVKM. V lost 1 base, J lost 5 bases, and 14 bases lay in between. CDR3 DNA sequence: TGTGCCAGCAGTTTATCTGGGCACAGAACAAATGAAAAACTGTTTTTT. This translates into CASSLSGHRTNEKLFF. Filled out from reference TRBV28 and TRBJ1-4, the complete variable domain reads DVKVTQSSRYLVKRTGEKVFLECVQDMDHENMFWYRQDPGLGLRLIYFSYDVKMKEKGDIPEGYSVSREKKERFSLILESASTNQTSMYLCASSLSGHRTNEKLFFGSGTQLSVL.

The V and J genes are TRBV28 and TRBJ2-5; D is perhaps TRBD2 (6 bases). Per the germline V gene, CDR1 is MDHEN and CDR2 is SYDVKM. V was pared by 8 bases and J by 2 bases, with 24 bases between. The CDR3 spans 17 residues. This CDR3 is CASCPPRLGGLQETQYF. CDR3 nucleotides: TGTGCCAGCTGTCCCCCTCGACTAGGCGGCCTACAAGAGACCCAGTACTTC.

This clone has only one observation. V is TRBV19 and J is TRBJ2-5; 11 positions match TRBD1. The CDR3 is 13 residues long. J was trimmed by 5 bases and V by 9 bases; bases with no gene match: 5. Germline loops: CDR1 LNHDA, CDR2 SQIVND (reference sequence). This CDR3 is CASGTGGGETQYF. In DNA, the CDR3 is TGTGCCAGCGGGACAGGGGGTGGGGAGACCCAGTACTTC.

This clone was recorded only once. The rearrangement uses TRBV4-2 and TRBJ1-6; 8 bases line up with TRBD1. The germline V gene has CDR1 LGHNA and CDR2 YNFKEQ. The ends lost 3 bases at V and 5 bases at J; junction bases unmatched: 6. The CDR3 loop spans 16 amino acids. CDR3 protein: CASSHLDRADNSPLHF. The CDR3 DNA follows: TGTGCCAGCAGCCATCTGGACAGGGCAGATAATTCACCCCTCCACTTT.